This TCR beta chain was obtained from a study of post-analysis software for immune sequencing data (dated by TCRdb to the mid-2010s). Background for the entire study: Relapsing-remitting, secondary progressive and progressive-relapsing multiple sclerosis were recorded as disease courses, and subtype annotation was lacking for some patients. A subset of samples was prepared in parallel using single-end sample barcoding, then pooled and co-amplified after Illumina adapter ligation. The multiple sclerosis patient repertoires were compared with some twelve previously published healthy control repertoires from donors aged roughly 6 to 25 years. The paper's findings and limits, for the study overall: Direct clustering with F measure revealed strong co-clustering of samples prepared in the same batch, which led to a batch-effect correction. Multiple sclerosis patients had significantly lower normalized Chao1 diversity than controls, a result that suggests substantial peripheral T-cell clonal expansion. Four or five TRBV segments, including TRBV5-6, TRBV5-1 and TRBV20-1, were significantly more frequent in patients than controls. The multiple sclerosis patient group was slightly younger than the control group.

To demonstrate the VDJtools post-analysis software, the study profiled TCR beta repertoires from the peripheral blood of approximately twelve young patients with multiple sclerosis. Multiple sclerosis patients were children and adolescents aged about 6 to 16 years. The library was obtained by PCR. TCRdb lists the instrument as Illumina HiSeq 2500. Unique molecular identifiers were incorporated into TCR beta cDNA libraries to reduce PCR and sequencing biases. Some 500,000 cDNA molecules were obtained per 1 to 10 million input T cells, so each molecule approximated one T cell. The same protocol used for the earlier healthy control dataset was applied to prepare and sequence the patient libraries. Within a given batch, samples were prepared together, multiplexed and sequenced on the same HiSeq lane. The original pipeline was this. Raw barcoded reads were processed with MIGEC, and single-read molecular identifier groups were discarded before consensus assembly and CDR3 extraction. Clonotype tables were post-analysed with VDJtools, normalizing diversity by down-sampling all datasets to the smallest sample size. To correct batch-related cross-sample contamination, repertoire overlap clustering matched CDR3 amino acid sequences but not nucleotide sequences. TCRdb's own reprocessing of the public reads used fastp at Q25 and MiXCR and kept productive beta chains. Rows are combined by CDR3 protein, so each entry shows the most common genes and DNA. The V and J calls shown here were made by TCRdb, not taken from the authors' results. The sample table contains approximately 730,000 distinct CDR3 sequences; only one count was recorded for 46% of them. The ten largest clones capture just under 5% of the sample.

Trimming takes 0 bases from V and 2 bases from J, and the germline ends sit 7 bases apart. For CDR1 and CDR2, the germline V gene (reference sequence) lists SEHNR and FQNEAQ. The CDR3 sequence holds 14 residues, the cysteine and phenylalanine included. Only the CDR3 DNA is retained, 42 bases long and in frame from the first base. Points on this clonotype: Its recognized antigen is unknown. Nothing much larger sits one base from this clone, and base qualities are not available.

Material: blood. The sequence derives from a girl between 5 and 17 years old with multiple sclerosis. This chain is built from TRBV7-9 and TRBJ2-5, and the D gene may be TRBD2, 5 bases matching. The nucleotides read TGTGCCAGCAGCTTAGCGGGAGAACAAGAGACCCAGTACTTC. Its coded protein is CASSLAGEQETQYF. Reference TRBV7-9 and TRBJ2-5 proteins supply the regions before and after the CDR3; the full variable domain is: DTGVSQNPRHKITKRGQNVTFRCDPISEHNRLYWYRQTLGQGPEFLTYFQNEAQLEKSRLLSDRFSAERPKGSFSTLEIQRTEQGDSAMYLCASSLAGEQETQYFGPGTRLLVL.